A single sample is the source of the 6 T cell receptor beta chains below, sequenced in a study of blood T cells in healthy people across ages. It was with a sample-barcoded 5' primer and a J-beta primer mix that a second PCR of roughly 7 to 12 cycles was run. TCRdb itself ran the 5' RACE reads through MiXCR, one entry per CDR3 protein. The data contain over 1,300,000 distinct CDR3 sequences, almost 60% of them seen just once; the ten biggest clones take up more than 6%. The sample taken for sequencing was blood. These receptors originate from a man between 18 and 29 years old in good health.

This chain uses TRBV6-1 with TRBJ2-5, with a tentative D call TRBD2 (5 bases). The DNA matches TRBJ2-7 better at its end, which makes the J call doubtful. There are 17 residues in the CDR3. Germline CDR1 and CDR2: MNHNS and SASEGT. The CDR3 spells CASSEELEEWRSYEQYF. The CDR3 DNA sequence: TGTGCCAGCAGTGAAGAGCTGGAGGAGTGGAGGAGCTACGAGCAGTACTTC.

This clonotype appeared once. V gene TRBV20-1 combines with J gene TRBJ2-7, with 12 bases fitting TRBD2. The J call is doubtful: the DNA matches TRBJ2-5 better. Germline V lookup: CDR1 DFQATT, CDR2 SNEGSKA (reference sequence). This CDR3 spans 14 amino acids. The CDR3 spells CSAHRLAGVETQYF. The CDR3 nucleotides are TGCAGTGCTCATAGACTAGCGGGGGTAGAGACCCAGTACTTC.

The chain uses TRBV7-6 and TRBJ1-4; 9 bases agree with TRBD1. The CDR3 has 14 residues. Germline loops: CDR1 SGHVS, CDR2 FNYEAQ. With V trimmed by 6 bases and J by 8 bases, 7 bases remained unmatched. CDR3 sequence: CASRSGTGTEKLFF. CDR3 bases: TGTGCCAGCAGATCCGGGACAGGGACGGAAAAACTGTTTTTT.

This clonotype appeared a few times. Compared with germline, one end of the junction differs, possibly owing to a read error. The V and J genes are TRBV7-7 and TRBJ2-3; 7 bases align to TRBD1. Germline values: CDR1 SSHAT, CDR2 FNYEAQ (reference sequence). This CDR3 contains 14 residues. CDR3 nucleotides: TGTGCTAGCAGCTTCAGGGGGTTGACAGATACGCAGTATTTT. Protein: CASSFRGLTDTQYF.

The sample holds one count of this clonotype. The genes are TRBV2 and TRBJ1-2; 8 bases line up with TRBD1. This CDR3 has 15 amino acids. Germline loops: CDR1 SNHLY, CDR2 FYNNEI. The V gene end was trimmed by 2 bases and the J gene end by 8 bases; junction bases not matched to a gene: 10. DNA for the CDR3: TGTGCCAGCAGTGAACTGGACAGGGAAATCAGCGGCTACACCTTC. The encoded protein is CASSELDREISGYTF. Full variable domain (rest looked up from reference TRBV2 and TRBJ1-2): EPEVTQTPSHQVTQMGQEVILRCVPISNHLYFYWYRQILGQKVEFLVSFYNNEISEKSEIFDDQFSVERPDGSNFTLKIRSTKLEDSAMYFCASSELDREISGYTFGSGTRLTVV.

A word on this clonotype: One junction end does not reproduce the germline sequence, and a read error may be involved. The rearrangement joins TRBV7-7 to TRBJ2-4; D might be TRBD1 or TRBD2, each matching 5 bases. The CDR3 has 19 residues. CDR1 and CDR2 (germline): SSHAT, FNYEAQ (reference sequence). The CDR3 reads CASSPRRAGSGLAKNIQYF. The CDR3 coding sequence is TGTGCTAGCAGCCCCCGTCGGGCAGGGTCGGGGTTGGCCAAAAACATTCAGTACTTC. The whole variable domain, filled in from reference TRBV7-7 and TRBJ2-4, reads GAGVSQSPRYKVTKRGQDVTLRCDPISSHATLYWYQQALGQGPEFLTYFNYEAQPDKSGLPSDRFSAERPEGSISTLTIQRTEQRDSAMYRCASSPRRAGSGLAKNIQYFGAGTRLSVL.